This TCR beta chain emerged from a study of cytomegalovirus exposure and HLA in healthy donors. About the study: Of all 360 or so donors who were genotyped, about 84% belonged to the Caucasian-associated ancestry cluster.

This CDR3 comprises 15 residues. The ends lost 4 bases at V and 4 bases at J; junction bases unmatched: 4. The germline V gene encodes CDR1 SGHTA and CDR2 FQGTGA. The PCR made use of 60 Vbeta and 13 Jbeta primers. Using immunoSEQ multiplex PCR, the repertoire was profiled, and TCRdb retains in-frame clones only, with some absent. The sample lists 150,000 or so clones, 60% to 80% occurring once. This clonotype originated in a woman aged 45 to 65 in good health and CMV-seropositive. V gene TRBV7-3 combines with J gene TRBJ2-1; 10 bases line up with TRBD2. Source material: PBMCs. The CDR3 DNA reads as TGTGCCAGCAGCTCCGGACTAGCGGAATACAATGAGCAGTTCTTC. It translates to CASSSGLAEYNEQFF.